One sample yielded the 22 T cell receptor beta chains listed below, sequenced in a study of cytomegalovirus exposure and HLA in healthy donors. PCR primers comprised 60 Vbeta and 13 Jbeta primers. TCRdb's table, derived via immunoSEQ multiplex PCR, lists solely in-frame clones and lacks some. The repertoire holds about 97,000 clones, over 60% seen once, with 9.6% in the top ten. Sequenced material: PBMCs. The receptors shown here come from a male donor in good health and CMV-seropositive.

This clone was seen a few times. CDR3 nucleotides: TGTGCCATCAGTGAGGGCCAGGGGGCTAACTATGGCTACACCTTC. Translation: CAISEGQGANYGYTF. The chain links TRBV10-3 to TRBJ1-2; the match to TRBD1 covers 7 bases. V dropped 2 bases and J dropped 0; count of bases not matched to a gene: 3. Looked up from germline, CDR1 is ENHRY and CDR2 is SYGVKD. The CDR3 spans 15 residues.

The J gene is TRBJ1-2, the V gene TRBV6-5; D is unclear. The CDR3 runs 15 residues. Per germline, CDR1 MNHEY and CDR2 SVGAGI. V gave up 2 bases and J gave up 4 bases, with 14 bases separating them. In DNA, the CDR3 is TGTGCCAGCAGTTACAATTTTGGGCTGAGCTATGGCTACACCTTC. Residues: CASSYNFGLSYGYTF.

This clone was seen a handful of times. This chain connects TRBV27 to TRBJ1-2; 9 positions match TRBD1. The germline CDR1 and CDR2 sequences are MNHEY and SMNVEV (reference sequence). This CDR3 has 16 residues. V was clipped by 6 bases and J by 5 bases; unmatched bases: 13. CDR3: CASSTLRDRARYGYTF. In nucleotides, the CDR3 is TGTGCCAGCAGCACCCTCCGGGACAGGGCCCGATATGGCTACACCTTC.

This chain connects TRBV6-6 to TRBJ1-2; a weak D match, TRBD1 (6 bases). This CDR3 spans 15 amino acids. Germline loops: CDR1 MNHNY, CDR2 SVGAGI (reference sequence). V lost 8 bases and J lost 3, with 19 bases in between. The CDR3 bases are TGTGCCAGCGGATTACCGACAGGAGAGCACTATGGCTACACCTTC. Amino acids: CASGLPTGEHYGYTF.

The rearrangement joins TRBV27 to TRBJ2-7; tentative D call: TRBD2 (6 bases). This CDR3 is built from 16 residues. Germline CDR1 is MNHEY and CDR2 is SMNVEV (reference sequence). V lost 4 bases and J lost 7, with 23 bases in between. DNA of the CDR3: TGTGCCAGCAGTTCCCCCTCGGGAGCGGGTCCTAGAGAGCAGTACTTC. It codes for CASSSPSGAGPREQYF.

The rearrangement uses TRBV5-1 and TRBJ1-1; 7 nucleotides match TRBD1. Germline loops: CDR1 SGHRS, CDR2 YFSETQ. The CDR3 loop spans 14 amino acids. With V trimmed by 8 bases and J by 1 base, 8 bases remained unmatched. CDR3 amino acids: CASGDREENTEAFF. The DNA for the CDR3 is TGCGCCAGTGGAGACAGGGAAGAGAACACTGAAGCTTTCTTT.

The chain recombines TRBV12-5 with TRBJ2-2; 7 bases are shared with TRBD1. Germline CDR1 LGHNT, CDR2 FRNRAP. The CDR3 runs to 14 residues. Unmatched junction bases numbered 2, after V lost 7 bases and J lost 0 bases. CDR3 sequence reads: CASADRANTGELFF. The CDR3 nucleotides read TGTGCTAGTGCCGACAGGGCGAACACCGGGGAGCTGTTTTTT.

This chain joins TRBV5-6 and TRBJ2-5; D possibly corresponds to TRBD1 (6 bases). V lost 0 bases and J 0 bases, leaving 9 bases between the germline ends. The CDR3 totals 15 residues. Per the germline V gene, CDR1 is SGHDT and CDR2 is YYEEEE. This CDR3 reads CASSLETGNQETQYF. The CDR3 region has the DNA TGTGCCAGCAGCTTGGAGACAGGAAACCAAGAGACCCAGTACTTC.

The chain couples TRBV5-1 to TRBJ2-2; 7 bases are shared with TRBD2. After removal of 4 bases from V and 2 bases from J, the junction contained 5 bases not matched to a gene. The CDR3 contains 15 residues. Germline CDR1 is SGHRS and CDR2 is YFSETQ. The CDR3, as DNA: TGCGCCAGCAGCGACCAGCGGGGTAACACCGGGGAGCTGTTTTTT. Residues: CASSDQRGNTGELFF.

This clone was seen just once. This chain uses TRBV15 with TRBJ2-1, with 8 nucleotides matching TRBD1. Trimming removed 3 bases from V and 12 bases from J; junction bases left unmatched: 10. The CDR3 is 14 amino acids. CDR1 is LNHNV and CDR2 is YYDKDF in the germline V gene (reference sequence). CDR3 sequence reads: CATSSKTGVGGQFF. The CDR3 DNA sequence: TGTGCCACCAGCAGTAAGACAGGGGTCGGTGGGCAGTTCTTC. The whole variable domain, filled in from reference TRBV15 and TRBJ2-1, reads DAMVIQNPRYQVTQFGKPVTLSCSQTLNHNVMYWYQQKSSQAPKLLFHYYDKDFNNEADTPDNFQSRRPNTSFCFLDIRSPGLGDTAMYLCATSSKTGVGGQFFGPGTRLTVL.

A note on this clone: An end of the junction differs from the germline gene, which may be a read error. Here the CDR3 DNA reads TGTGCCAGCACTCTTGGACAGCGAGGAATCTCCTTC. This codes for CASTLGQRGISF. The chain has TRBV2 and TRBJ1-2, with a weak D call TRBD1 (6 bases). The CDR3 is made up of 12 amino acids. From germline, CDR1 is SNHLY and CDR2 FYNNEI.

V gene TRBV2 combines with J gene TRBJ1-1; TRBD1 aligns across 7 bases. Germline values: CDR1 SNHLY, CDR2 FYNNEI. CDR3 length: 13 residues. After removal of 3 bases from V and 6 bases from J, the junction contained 4 bases not matched to a gene. The CDR3, as DNA: TGTGCCAGCAGTGATAGGGACAGTTCTGAAGCTTTCTTT. It encodes CASSDRDSSEAFF.

The chain couples TRBV7-9 to TRBJ2-7, with D unclear. The CDR3 loop spans 12 amino acids. Germline V gives CDR1 SEHNR, CDR2 FQNEAQ (reference sequence). V dropped 3 bases and J dropped 7 bases, with 10 bases sitting between them. The CDR3 here is CASSFTGLEQYF. CDR3 sequence (DNA): TGTGCCAGCAGCTTTACTGGTTTAGAGCAGTACTTC.

The chain carries TRBV19 and TRBJ2-3; 7 bases align to TRBD1. There are 16 residues in the CDR3. V was pared by 6 bases and J by 2 bases, with 11 bases of the junction left unmatched. Germline CDR1 and CDR2: LNHDA and SQIVND (reference sequence). The DNA for the CDR3 is TGTGCCAGTAGCAATTCAGGGACAGCCATCACAGATACGCAGTATTTT. Encoded protein: CASSNSGTAITDTQYF.

The table lists this clone with a few counts. V and J are TRBV7-9 and TRBJ2-5; a possible D gene is TRBD2 (6 bases). Germline CDR1 SEHNR, CDR2 FQNEAQ (reference sequence). V gave up 1 base and J gave up 5 bases, with 11 bases separating them. CDR3 length: 14 residues. The CDR3 region has the DNA TGTGCCAGCAGCTTAGGTGGGGGGATGGAGACCCAGTACTTC. It specifies CASSLGGGMETQYF.

The chain carries TRBV29-1 and TRBJ1-1; D call uncertain. This CDR3 spans 14 amino acids. Trimming shortened V by 4 bases and J by 0 bases, and 12 bases separated the two germline ends. Germline V gives CDR1 SQVTM, CDR2 ANQGSEA. Written as DNA, the CDR3 is TGCAGCGTTGCCCTGAGTCAGGTGAACACTGAAGCTTTCTTT. This translates into CSVALSQVNTEAFF.

This clone was counted only a few times. The chain uses TRBV5-4 and TRBJ2-1; possible D gene TRBD2, 6 bases. Trimming left V 2 bases short and J 8 bases short, with 23 bases between. Germline loops: CDR1 SGHNT, CDR2 YYREEE (reference sequence). CDR3 size: 17 residues. The DNA for the CDR3 is TGTGCCAGCAGCTTCGGGGGAGGAGGCGCGGGCCAGGATGAGCAGTTCTTC. Amino acid sequence: CASSFGGGGAGQDEQFF.

The genes are TRBV28 and TRBJ1-2, with D possibly TRBD1 on 6 matching bases. The CDR3 has 14 amino acids. Germline-derived CDR1 and CDR2 are MDHEN and SYDVKM. The V end was cut by 7 bases, the J end by 8 bases, with 20 bases between. The CDR3 here is CASTYGQSFLGYTF. Written as DNA, the CDR3 is TGTGCCAGCACCTACGGACAGTCCTTTCTGGGCTACACCTTC.

This clone was recorded only once. The rearrangement joins TRBV9 to TRBJ1-4; no firm D call. The CDR3 totals 14 residues. Germline loops: CDR1 SGDLS, CDR2 YYNGEE. V was trimmed by 0 bases and J by 2 bases, leaving 5 bases between them. CDR3 region: CASSVARTNEKLFF. DNA of the CDR3: TGTGCCAGCAGCGTAGCCAGGACTAATGAAAAACTGTTTTTT.

This clone has ten or more counts. The gene calls are TRBV6-6 and TRBJ2-7, with 7 bases aligning to TRBD1. CDR1 and CDR2 from the germline V gene are MNHNY and SVGAGI (reference sequence). The CDR3 length is 14 residues. With 2 bases clipped from V and 4 bases from J, the junction kept 5 bases outside the gene matches. The CDR3 here is CASSYTGQTYEQYF. For the CDR3, the DNA is TGTGCCAGCAGTTACACGGGACAGACTTACGAGCAGTACTTC.

V is TRBV7-3 and J is TRBJ2-2, with 7 bases lining up with TRBD1. Trimming cost V 5 bases and J 2 bases; bases outside gene matches: 5. In germline, CDR1 is SGHTA, CDR2 FQGTGA. CDR3 length equals 15 residues. The CDR3 spells CASSPSGGNTGELFF. Written as DNA, the CDR3 is TGTGCCAGCAGCCCCTCAGGGGGTAACACCGGGGAGCTGTTTTTT.

The V gene is TRBV10-3, the J gene TRBJ2-2, with D perhaps matching TRBD2 (6 bases). Germline assignment: CDR1 ENHRY and CDR2 SYGVKD. The CDR3 sequence is 14 residues long. V was trimmed by 10 bases and J by 5 bases, leaving 17 bases between them. CDR3 coding DNA: TGTGCCACCAGAGGTCGGGAGCTGACCGGGGAGCTGTTTTTT. Amino acid sequence: CATRGRELTGELFF.